This TCR beta chain comes out of a study of long-term antiretroviral therapy in people with HIV. Unmatched junction bases numbered 4, after V lost 4 bases and J lost 8 bases. There are 13 residues in the CDR3. Germline CDR1 SGHDT, CDR2 YYEEEE. Running of the v3.0 immunoSEQ assay took place at survey level. Assay: immunoSEQ multiplex PCR; the TCRdb copy retains only in-frame clones and omits some. The sample consists of 30,000 or so clones, roughly 92% of them appearing once. V usage is TRBV5-6 and J usage is TRBJ1-1; TRBD1 aligns across 11 bases. The sample was unsorted PBMCs, taken 6.2 years after starting antiretroviral therapy. This TCR was recovered from a middle-aged man with HIV. In DNA, the CDR3 is TGTGCCAGCAGCGAGGACAGGGGGCAAGAAGCTTTCTTT. It encodes CASSEDRGQEAFF.